This is a list of T cell receptor beta chains from one sample in a study of CD8+CD57+ T cells in acquired aplastic anemia. TCRdb analysed the reads with MiXCR anew, one entry per CDR3 protein. The sample contains about 270,000 distinct CDR3 sequences, 45% to 70% of which appear only once. The sequencing sample was made of sorted CD4+, CD8+, or CD8+CD57+ T cells (not recorded which) from PBMCs. Every receptor here comes from a human donor with severe aplastic anemia or a healthy control (not recorded which). Each CDR3 is given with its conserved first and last residue. Each record gives: D gene, clone size, V gene, J gene, CDR3 DNA, CDR3 protein. D genes are given only for firm matches. The size entry is marked missing in some rows and otherwise reads once, few, many or a size class.

D gene: .; clone size: .; V gene: TRBV7-3; J gene: TRBJ2-1; CDR3 DNA: TGTGCCAGCAGCTTAAGGGTTGACTCCTACAATGAGCAGTTCTTC; CDR3 protein: CASSLRVDSYNEQFF
D gene: .; clone size: .; V gene: TRBV6-6; J gene: TRBJ2-5; CDR3 DNA: TGTGCCAGCAGTCCGCTGGGGACCCAGTACTTC; CDR3 protein: CASSPLGTQYF
D gene: .; clone size: .; V gene: TRBV20-1; J gene: TRBJ2-7; CDR3 DNA: TGCAGTGCTAGAGCCCGGGCGGACTACGAGCAGTACTTC; CDR3 protein: CSARARADYEQYF
D gene: .; clone size: few; V gene: TRBV20-1; J gene: TRBJ1-5; CDR3 DNA: TGCAGTGCCAAGAACGGGAATCAGCCCCAGCATTTT; CDR3 protein: CSAKNGNQPQHF
D gene: .; clone size: .; V gene: TRBV19; J gene: TRBJ1-1; CDR3 DNA: TGTGCCAGTACCTCGTATCTCTGGACTGACGGGGCTGAAGCTTTCTTT; CDR3 protein: CASTSYLWTDGAEAFF
D gene: TRBD1; clone size: .; V gene: TRBV19; J gene: TRBJ1-1; CDR3 DNA: TGTGCCAGTAGAACGTACGACAGGGGGAGCACTGAAGCTTTCTTT; CDR3 protein: CASRTYDRGSTEAFF
D gene: TRBD1; clone size: .; V gene: TRBV7-3; J gene: TRBJ1-6; CDR3 DNA: TGTGCCAGCAGCTTGGGGACAGTCCGAGCTTCACCCCTCCACTTT; CDR3 protein: CASSLGTVRASPLHF
D gene: TRBD2; clone size: many; V gene: TRBV7-2; J gene: TRBJ2-7; CDR3 DNA: TGTGCCAGCAGCTTTGTTACGGGGGGGCGTTACGAGCAGTACTTC; CDR3 protein: CASSFVTGGRYEQYF
D gene: .; clone size: .; V gene: TRBV2; J gene: TRBJ2-7; CDR3 DNA: TGTGCCAGCATCAGGGGAAGTAGCGGCTACGAGCAGTACTTC; CDR3 protein: CASIRGSSGYEQYF
D gene: .; clone size: .; V gene: TRBV9; J gene: TRBJ2-2; CDR3 DNA: TGTGCCAGCAGCGTAGCTGGGGAACGAACCGGGGAGCTGTTTTTT; CDR3 protein: CASSVAGERTGELFF
D gene: .; clone size: .; V gene: TRBV7-3; J gene: TRBJ1-1; CDR3 DNA: TGTGCCAGCAGCTTAGATGGGTACACTGAAGCTTTCTTT; CDR3 protein: CASSLDGYTEAFF
D gene: .; clone size: many; V gene: TRBV6-1; J gene: TRBJ1-2; CDR3 DNA: TGTGCCAGCAGTGAAGGGGGCGGCTATGGCTACACCTTC; CDR3 protein: CASSEGGGYGYTF
D gene: .; clone size: .; V gene: TRBV7-2; J gene: TRBJ1-1; CDR3 DNA: TGTGCCAGCAGTGAATACGGGGAGGTGAACACTGAAGCTTTCTTT; CDR3 protein: CASSEYGEVNTEAFF
D gene: .; clone size: once; V gene: TRBV7-6; J gene: TRBJ1-3; CDR3 DNA: TGTGCCAGCAGCTTAAGAGTAGGAACCAGCTCTGGAAACACCATATATTTT; CDR3 protein: CASSLRVGTSSGNTIYF
D gene: .; clone size: .; V gene: TRBV7-3; J gene: TRBJ2-7; CDR3 DNA: TGTGCCAGCAGGCGACGAGTCCGGGAAGGTCCTGGGAGGGAGCAGTACTTC; CDR3 protein: CASRRRVREGPGREQYF
D gene: TRBD2; clone size: .; V gene: TRBV7-2; J gene: TRBJ2-7; CDR3 DNA: TGTGCCAGCAGCCCGCCGGGACTAGCGGTGCAGTACTTC; CDR3 protein: CASSPPGLAVQYF
D gene: TRBD1; clone size: many; V gene: TRBV19; J gene: TRBJ1-2; CDR3 DNA: TGTGCCAGTACCCAGGACAGGAACTATGGCTACACCTTC; CDR3 protein: CASTQDRNYGYTF
D gene: .; clone size: few; V gene: TRBV20-1; J gene: TRBJ2-5; CDR3 DNA: TGCAGTGCCACCTCGCGGACTGGCCGGCAAGAGACCCAGTACTTC; CDR3 protein: CSATSRTGRQETQYF
D gene: .; clone size: .; V gene: TRBV7-6; J gene: TRBJ2-2; CDR3 DNA: TGTGCCAGCAGCTTAGAGGCTCCACGGACCGGGGAGCTGTTTTTT; CDR3 protein: CASSLEAPRTGELFF
D gene: TRBD1; clone size: .; V gene: TRBV20-1; J gene: TRBJ1-6; CDR3 DNA: TGCAGTGCTAGAGTGACAGGGCCTAATTCACCCCTCCACTTT; CDR3 protein: CSARVTGPNSPLHF
D gene: TRBD1; clone size: .; V gene: TRBV2; J gene: TRBJ2-7; CDR3 DNA: TGTGCCAGCAGTGAATTGGGACAGGGGAACGAGCAGTACTTC; CDR3 protein: CASSELGQGNEQYF
D gene: .; clone size: .; V gene: TRBV19; J gene: TRBJ2-7; CDR3 DNA: TGTGCCAGTAGTCTATGGGGCCAGGGGAAGAGCGAGCAGTACTTC; CDR3 protein: CASSLWGQGKSEQYF
D gene: TRBD1; clone size: .; V gene: TRBV9; J gene: TRBJ2-7; CDR3 DNA: TGTGCCAGCAGCGGACAGGGGGACTACGAGCAGTACTTC; CDR3 protein: CASSGQGDYEQYF
D gene: TRBD2; clone size: few; V gene: TRBV29-1; J gene: TRBJ2-1; CDR3 DNA: TGCAGCGTTGAACTAGCGGGATCCTACAATGAGCAGTTCTTC; CDR3 protein: CSVELAGSYNEQFF
D gene: TRBD1; clone size: .; V gene: TRBV2; J gene: TRBJ1-1; CDR3 DNA: TGTGCCAGCAGACATGGGACAGGGGGTGTCGCTTTCTTT; CDR3 protein: CASRHGTGGVAFF
D gene: TRBD2; clone size: .; V gene: TRBV6-2/TRBV6-3; J gene: TRBJ2-3; CDR3 DNA: TGTGCCAGCAGAACAATAGCGGGGGCACTCACAGATACGCAGTATTTT; CDR3 protein: CASRTIAGALTDTQYF
D gene: .; clone size: many; V gene: TRBV19; J gene: TRBJ1-4; CDR3 DNA: TGTGCCAGTTGCCAAGCCCCAACTAATGAAAAACTGTTTTTT; CDR3 protein: CASCQAPTNEKLFF
D gene: .; clone size: many; V gene: TRBV7-9; J gene: TRBJ1-1; CDR3 DNA: TGTGCCAGCAGCTCCAATGGGGGGCGGGGAGAGACCCCTGAAGCTTTCTTT; CDR3 protein: CASSSNGGRGETPEAFF
D gene: .; clone size: .; V gene: TRBV20-1; J gene: TRBJ2-7; CDR3 DNA: TGCAGTGCTAGAGATCGGCTAGCTCCTAATTACGAGCAGTACTTC; CDR3 protein: CSARDRLAPNYEQYF
D gene: TRBD2; clone size: .; V gene: TRBV2; J gene: TRBJ2-5; CDR3 DNA: TGTGCCAGCAGCCAGCCTGGACTAGCGGGAGGAGAGACCCAGTACTTC; CDR3 protein: CASSQPGLAGGETQYF
D gene: TRBD2; clone size: .; V gene: TRBV7-2; J gene: TRBJ2-2; CDR3 DNA: TGTGCCAGCAGCTCAGCGGGAAATGCGGGGGAGCTGTTTTTT; CDR3 protein: CASSSAGNAGELFF
D gene: .; clone size: .; V gene: TRBV4-1; J gene: TRBJ2-7; CDR3 DNA: TGCGCCAGCAGCCAAGAGGAGTACTTC; CDR3 protein: CASSQEEYF
D gene: TRBD2; clone size: many; V gene: TRBV5-5; J gene: TRBJ2-6; CDR3 DNA: TGTGCCAGCAGCCCGGGGGAGGGAGAGACTGGGGCCAACGTCCTGACTTTC; CDR3 protein: CASSPGEGETGANVLTF
D gene: .; clone size: .; V gene: TRBV5-1; J gene: TRBJ1-1; CDR3 DNA: TGCGCCAGCAGCTTGGACGGTCTGGGCACTGAAGCTTTCTTT; CDR3 protein: CASSLDGLGTEAFF
D gene: .; clone size: .; V gene: TRBV20-1; J gene: TRBJ1-1; CDR3 DNA: TGCAGTGCTAGAGAGCACAGAGAGAACACTGAAGCTTTCTTT; CDR3 protein: CSAREHRENTEAFF
D gene: .; clone size: once; V gene: TRBV29-1; J gene: TRBJ1-2; CDR3 DNA: TGCAGCGCCCTCCCCAAGACTAACTATGGCTACACCTTC; CDR3 protein: CSALPKTNYGYTF
D gene: TRBD1; clone size: .; V gene: TRBV7-2; J gene: TRBJ1-2; CDR3 DNA: TGTGCCAGCAGCCTGCTTCCGGGACAGGAGGGCTACACCTTC; CDR3 protein: CASSLLPGQEGYTF
D gene: .; clone size: few; V gene: TRBV7-8; J gene: TRBJ1-6; CDR3 DNA: TGTGCCAGCAGCTTAGACATAATTCAGCCCCTCCACTTT; CDR3 protein: CASSLDIIQPLHF
D gene: .; clone size: many; V gene: TRBV10-3; J gene: TRBJ1-5; CDR3 DNA: TGTGCCATCAGTGAGTTCCAGGGGAATCAGCCCCAGCATTTT; CDR3 protein: CAISEFQGNQPQHF
D gene: TRBD1; clone size: many; V gene: TRBV27; J gene: TRBJ2-7; CDR3 DNA: TGTGCCAGCAGTTTGGAGAAGGGGGCGAGCTACGAGCAGTACTTC; CDR3 protein: CASSLEKGASYEQYF
D gene: .; clone size: many; V gene: TRBV5-4; J gene: TRBJ2-1; CDR3 DNA: TGTGCCAGCAGCTTGGTGGGGGGCCCCTACAATGAGCAGTTCTTC; CDR3 protein: CASSLVGGPYNEQFF
D gene: .; clone size: .; V gene: TRBV7-3; J gene: TRBJ2-3; CDR3 DNA: TGTGCCAGCAGCTTAAACCCCACGGGTTTGCGGGATACGCAGTATTTT; CDR3 protein: CASSLNPTGLRDTQYF
D gene: .; clone size: .; V gene: TRBV19; J gene: TRBJ1-4; CDR3 DNA: TGTGCCAGTAGTATGCGGTCGGGGGGAAATGAAAAACTGTTTTTT; CDR3 protein: CASSMRSGGNEKLFF
D gene: .; clone size: .; V gene: TRBV20-1; J gene: TRBJ2-1; CDR3 DNA: TGCAGTGCTAGAGATCCACGGGGTTTGAGCTCCTACAATGAGCAGTTCTTC; CDR3 protein: CSARDPRGLSSYNEQFF
D gene: TRBD1; clone size: .; V gene: TRBV25-1; J gene: TRBJ2-2; CDR3 DNA: TGTGCCAGCATCCCCGTGTCTCCGGGACAGGGGTTCTACCGGGAGCTGTTTTTT; CDR3 protein: CASIPVSPGQGFYRELFF